This TCR beta chain was obtained from a study of esophageal squamous cell carcinoma under preoperative chemotherapy. Across the whole study: TCR repertoires were profiled from both peripheral blood T cells and tumor-infiltrating lymphocytes. Study-wide findings and caveats: Chemotherapy was followed by significantly higher TCR diversity in peripheral T cells only, not tumor-infiltrating lymphocytes. After treatment, tumor-infiltrating lymphocytes apparently came partly from blood T cells.

In regard to this clonotype: Its antigen remains unknown.

The time point: before preoperative PTX-NDP chemotherapy. Paclitaxel-nedaplatin chemotherapy was given to patients ahead of their surgery. A single record per CDR3 protein comes from TCRdb applying MiXCR to the PCR reads. Of roughly 15,000 distinct CDR3 sequences in the sample, around 45% were seen once. The receptor's source is a human donor with esophageal squamous cell carcinoma. The donor label of this sample is uncertain. This specimen was acquired from a patient given preoperative chemotherapy.

The CDR3 coding sequence is TGTGCCACCAGGGGGAACCAAGAGACCCAGTACTTC. As protein: CATRGNQETQYF. The rearrangement joins TRBV24-1 to TRBJ2-5; D is uncertain. The germline V gene has CDR1 KGHDR and CDR2 SFDVKD. The CDR3 loop spans 12 amino acids. The V gene lost 7 bases and the J gene lost 0 bases, with 5 bases spanning the gap.